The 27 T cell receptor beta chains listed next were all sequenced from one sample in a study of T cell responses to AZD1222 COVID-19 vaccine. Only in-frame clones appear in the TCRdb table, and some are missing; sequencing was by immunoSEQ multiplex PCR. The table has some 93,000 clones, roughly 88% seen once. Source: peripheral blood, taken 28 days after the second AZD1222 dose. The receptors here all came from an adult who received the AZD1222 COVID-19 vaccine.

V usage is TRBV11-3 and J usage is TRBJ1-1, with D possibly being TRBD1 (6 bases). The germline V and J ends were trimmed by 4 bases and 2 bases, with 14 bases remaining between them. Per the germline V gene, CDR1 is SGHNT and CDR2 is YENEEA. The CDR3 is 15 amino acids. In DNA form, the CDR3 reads TGTGCCAGCAGCTCCTCGTTAGGGGGAAACACTGAAGCTTTCTTT. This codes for CASSSSLGGNTEAFF.

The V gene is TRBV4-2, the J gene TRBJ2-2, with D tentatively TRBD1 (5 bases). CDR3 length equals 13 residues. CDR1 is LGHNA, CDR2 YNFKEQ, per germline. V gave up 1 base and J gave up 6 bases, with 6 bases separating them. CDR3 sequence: CASSQVRAGELFF. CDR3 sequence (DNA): TGTGCCAGCAGCCAAGTCAGGGCCGGGGAGCTGTTTTTT.

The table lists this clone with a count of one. CDR3 sequence (DNA): TGCGCCAGCAGCGTGACAGGGGGCCCTCAGCCCCAGCATTTT. Protein product: CASSVTGGPQPQHF. The rearrangement joins TRBV5-1 to TRBJ1-5; 10 bases are a match to TRBD1. This CDR3 spans 14 amino acids. The J segment lost 6 bases and the V segment lost 4 bases, leaving 4 bases of the junction unmatched. Germline CDR1 and CDR2: SGHRS and YFSETQ. Complete variable domain (other parts from reference TRBV5-1 and TRBJ1-5): KAGVTQTPRYLIKTRGQQVTLSCSPISGHRSVSWYQQTPGQGLQFLFEYFSETQRNKGNFPGRFSGRQFSNSRSEMNVSTLELGDSALYLCASSVTGGPQPQHFGDGTRLSIL.

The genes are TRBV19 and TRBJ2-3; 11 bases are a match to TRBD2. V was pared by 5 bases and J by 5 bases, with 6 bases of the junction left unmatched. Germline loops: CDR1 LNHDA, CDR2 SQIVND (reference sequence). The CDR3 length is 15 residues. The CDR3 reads CASSRRLAGRDTQYF. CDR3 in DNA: TGTGCCAGTAGTCGGCGACTAGCGGGACGAGATACGCAGTATTTT. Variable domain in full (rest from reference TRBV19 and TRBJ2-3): DGGITQSPKYLFRKEGQNVTLSCEQNLNHDAMYWYRQDPGQGLRLIYYSQIVNDFQKGDIAEGYSVSREKKESFPLTVTSAQKNPTAFYLCASSRRLAGRDTQYFGPGTRLTVL.

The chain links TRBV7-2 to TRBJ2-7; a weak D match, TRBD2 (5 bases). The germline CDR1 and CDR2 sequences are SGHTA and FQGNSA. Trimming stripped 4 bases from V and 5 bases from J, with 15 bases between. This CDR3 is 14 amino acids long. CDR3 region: CASSYGRTGDEQYF. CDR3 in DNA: TGTGCCAGCAGCTACGGACGGACTGGGGACGAGCAGTACTTC.

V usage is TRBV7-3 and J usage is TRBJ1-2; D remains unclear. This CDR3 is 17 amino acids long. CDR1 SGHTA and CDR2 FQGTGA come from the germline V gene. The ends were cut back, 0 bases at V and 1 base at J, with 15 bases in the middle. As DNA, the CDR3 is TGTGCCAGCAGCTTAACTTTGCCGGGCTCGTTTAACTATGGCTACACCTTC. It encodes CASSLTLPGSFNYGYTF.

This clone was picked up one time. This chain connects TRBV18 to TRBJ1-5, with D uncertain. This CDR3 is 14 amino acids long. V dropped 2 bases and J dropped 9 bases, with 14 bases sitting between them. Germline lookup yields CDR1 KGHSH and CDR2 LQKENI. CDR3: CASSPNPEVPPQHF. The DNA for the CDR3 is TGTGCCAGCTCACCAAACCCAGAGGTTCCGCCCCAGCATTTT.

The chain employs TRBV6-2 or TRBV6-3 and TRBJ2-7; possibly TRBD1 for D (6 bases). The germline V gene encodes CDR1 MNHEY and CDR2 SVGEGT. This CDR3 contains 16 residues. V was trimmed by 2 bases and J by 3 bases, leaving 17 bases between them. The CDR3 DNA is TGTGCCAGCAGTTACAGGTGGGGGCTGCTCGGCTACGAGCAGTACTTC. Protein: CASSYRWGLLGYEQYF.

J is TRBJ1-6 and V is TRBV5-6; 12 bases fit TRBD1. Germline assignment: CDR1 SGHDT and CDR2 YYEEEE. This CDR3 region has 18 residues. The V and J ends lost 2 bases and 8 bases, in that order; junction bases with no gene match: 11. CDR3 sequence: CASSFHPGQGARDSPLHF. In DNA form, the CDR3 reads TGTGCCAGCAGCTTCCACCCGGGACAGGGGGCGCGGGATTCACCCCTCCACTTT.

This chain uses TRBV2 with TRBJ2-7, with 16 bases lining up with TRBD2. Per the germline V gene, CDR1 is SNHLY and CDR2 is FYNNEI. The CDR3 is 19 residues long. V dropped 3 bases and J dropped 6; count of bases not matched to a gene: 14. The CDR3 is CASSEAGTSGRGVEGEQYF. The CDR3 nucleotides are TGTGCCAGCAGTGAGGCCGGGACTAGCGGGAGGGGGGTCGAGGGCGAGCAGTACTTC.

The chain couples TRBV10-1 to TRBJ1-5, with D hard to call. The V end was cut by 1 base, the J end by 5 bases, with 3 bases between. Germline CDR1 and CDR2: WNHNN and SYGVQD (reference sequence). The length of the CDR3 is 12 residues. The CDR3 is CASSEWDQPQHF. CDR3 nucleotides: TGCGCCAGCAGTGAGTGGGATCAGCCCCAGCATTTT.

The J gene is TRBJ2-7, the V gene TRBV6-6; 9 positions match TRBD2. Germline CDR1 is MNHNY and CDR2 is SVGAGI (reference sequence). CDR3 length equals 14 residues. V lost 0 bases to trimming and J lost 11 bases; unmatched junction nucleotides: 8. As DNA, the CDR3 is TGTGCCAGCAGTTACTCTAGCGGGAGAAGTCGGAAGTACTTC. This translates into CASSYSSGRSRKYF.

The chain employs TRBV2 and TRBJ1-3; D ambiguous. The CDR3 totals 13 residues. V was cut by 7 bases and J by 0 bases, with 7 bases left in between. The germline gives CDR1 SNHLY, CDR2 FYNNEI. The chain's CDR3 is CASTVLSGNTIYF. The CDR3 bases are TGTGCCAGCACAGTTCTCTCTGGAAACACCATATATTTT.

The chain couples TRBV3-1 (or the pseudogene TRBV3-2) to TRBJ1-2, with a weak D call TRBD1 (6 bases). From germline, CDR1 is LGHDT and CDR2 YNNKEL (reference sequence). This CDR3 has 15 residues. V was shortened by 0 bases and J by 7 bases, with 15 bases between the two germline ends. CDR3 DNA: TGTGCCAGCAGCCAAGAAGTACAGGGCCGGGGTGGCTACACCTTC. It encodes CASSQEVQGRGGYTF.

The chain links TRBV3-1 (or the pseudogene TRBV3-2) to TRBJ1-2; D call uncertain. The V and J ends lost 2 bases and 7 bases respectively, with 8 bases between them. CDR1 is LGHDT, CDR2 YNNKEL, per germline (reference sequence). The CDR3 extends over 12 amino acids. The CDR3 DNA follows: TGTGCCAGCAGCCAATCTCGGGTTGGCTACACCTTC. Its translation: CASSQSRVGYTF.

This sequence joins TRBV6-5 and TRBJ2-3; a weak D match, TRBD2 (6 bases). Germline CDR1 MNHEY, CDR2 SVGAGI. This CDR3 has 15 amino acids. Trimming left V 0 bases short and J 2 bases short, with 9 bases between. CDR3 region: CASSYSRGNTDTQYF. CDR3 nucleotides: TGTGCCAGCAGTTACTCGCGGGGCAACACAGATACGCAGTATTTT.

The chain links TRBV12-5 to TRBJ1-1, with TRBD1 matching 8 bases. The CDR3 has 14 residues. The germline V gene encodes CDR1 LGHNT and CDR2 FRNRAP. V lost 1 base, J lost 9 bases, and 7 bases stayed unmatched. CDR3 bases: TGTGCTAGTGGTTTGGGACAGGGGTCGTTTAAAGCTTTCTTT. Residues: CASGLGQGSFKAFF.

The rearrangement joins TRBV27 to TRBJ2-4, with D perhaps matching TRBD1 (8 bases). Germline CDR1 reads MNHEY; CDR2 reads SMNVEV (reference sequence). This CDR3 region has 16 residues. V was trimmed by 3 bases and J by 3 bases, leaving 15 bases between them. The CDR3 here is CASSFGQGLFKNIQYF. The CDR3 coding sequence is TGTGCCAGCAGTTTCGGACAGGGACTATTCAAAAACATTCAGTACTTC.

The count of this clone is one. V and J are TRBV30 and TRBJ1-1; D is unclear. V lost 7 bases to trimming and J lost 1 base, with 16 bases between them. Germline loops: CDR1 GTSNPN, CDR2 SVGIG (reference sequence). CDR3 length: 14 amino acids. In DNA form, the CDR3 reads TGTGCCTCGCTTCCCGGGCCAACGAACACTGAAGCTTTCTTT. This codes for CASLPGPTNTEAFF.

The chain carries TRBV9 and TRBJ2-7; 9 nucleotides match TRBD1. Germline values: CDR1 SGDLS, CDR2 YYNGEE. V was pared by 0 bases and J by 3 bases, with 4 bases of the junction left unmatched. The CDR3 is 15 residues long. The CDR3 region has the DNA TGTGCCAGCAGCGTAGATGGACAGGGGATCTACGAGCAGTACTTC. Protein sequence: CASSVDGQGIYEQYF.

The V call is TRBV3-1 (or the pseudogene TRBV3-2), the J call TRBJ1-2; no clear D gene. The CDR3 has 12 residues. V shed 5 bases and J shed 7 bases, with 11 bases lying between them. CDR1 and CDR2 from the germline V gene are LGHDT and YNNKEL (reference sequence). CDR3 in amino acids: CASSLRERGYTF. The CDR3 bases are TGTGCCAGCAGCTTGCGGGAGCGTGGCTACACCTTC.

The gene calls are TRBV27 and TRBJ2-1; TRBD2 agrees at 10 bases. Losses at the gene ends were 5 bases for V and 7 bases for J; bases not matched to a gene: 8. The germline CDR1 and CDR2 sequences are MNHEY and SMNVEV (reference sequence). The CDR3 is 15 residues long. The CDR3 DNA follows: TGTGCCAGCAGTCTTAGCGGGGGGCCTACGAATGAGCAGTTCTTC. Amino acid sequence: CASSLSGGPTNEQFF.

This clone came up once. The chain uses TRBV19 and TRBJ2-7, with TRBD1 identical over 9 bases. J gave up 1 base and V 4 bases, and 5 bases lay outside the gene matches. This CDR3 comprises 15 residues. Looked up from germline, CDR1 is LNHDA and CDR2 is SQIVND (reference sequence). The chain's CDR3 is CASSSRTGASYEQYF. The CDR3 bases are TGTGCCAGTAGTAGCCGGACAGGGGCTTCCTACGAGCAGTACTTC. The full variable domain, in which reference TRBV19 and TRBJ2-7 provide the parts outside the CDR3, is DGGITQSPKYLFRKEGQNVTLSCEQNLNHDAMYWYRQDPGQGLRLIYYSQIVNDFQKGDIAEGYSVSREKKESFPLTVTSAQKNPTAFYLCASSSRTGASYEQYFGPGTRLTVT.

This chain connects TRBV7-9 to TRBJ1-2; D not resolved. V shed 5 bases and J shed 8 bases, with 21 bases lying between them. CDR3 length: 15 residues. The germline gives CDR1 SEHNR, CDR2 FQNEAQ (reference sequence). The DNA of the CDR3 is TGTGCCAGCAGCCCATTCACAGCCCGAAGGTTAGGCTACACCTTC. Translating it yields CASSPFTARRLGYTF.

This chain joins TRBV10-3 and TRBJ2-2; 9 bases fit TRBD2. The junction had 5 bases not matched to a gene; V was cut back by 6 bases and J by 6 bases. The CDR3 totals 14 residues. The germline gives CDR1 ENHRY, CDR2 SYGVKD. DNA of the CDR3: TGTGCCATCAGGCGGGAGGGCCGGTCCGGGGAGCTGTTTTTT. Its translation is CAIRREGRSGELFF.

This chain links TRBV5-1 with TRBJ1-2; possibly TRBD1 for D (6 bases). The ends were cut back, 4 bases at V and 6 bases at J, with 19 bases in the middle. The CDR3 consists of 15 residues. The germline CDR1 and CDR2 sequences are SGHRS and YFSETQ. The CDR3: CASSPPQAGVNGYTF. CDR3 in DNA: TGCGCCAGCAGCCCACCGCAGGCAGGGGTGAATGGCTACACCTTC.

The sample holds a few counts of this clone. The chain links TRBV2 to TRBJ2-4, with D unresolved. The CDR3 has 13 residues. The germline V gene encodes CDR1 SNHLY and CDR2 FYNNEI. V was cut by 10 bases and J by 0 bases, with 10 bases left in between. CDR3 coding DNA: TGTGCCACCCAGGAGACAGCCAAAAACATTCAGTACTTC. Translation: CATQETAKNIQYF.